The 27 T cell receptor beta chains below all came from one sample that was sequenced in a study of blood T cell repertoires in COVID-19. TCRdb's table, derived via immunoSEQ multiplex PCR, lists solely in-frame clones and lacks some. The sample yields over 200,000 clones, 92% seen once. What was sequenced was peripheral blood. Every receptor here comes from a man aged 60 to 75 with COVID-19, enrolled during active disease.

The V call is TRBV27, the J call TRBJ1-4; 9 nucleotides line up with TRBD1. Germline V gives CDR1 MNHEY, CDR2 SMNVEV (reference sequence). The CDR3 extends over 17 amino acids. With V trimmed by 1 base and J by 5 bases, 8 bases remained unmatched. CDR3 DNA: TGTGCCAGCAGTTTATTTCCTCGACAGGGGGGAAATGAAAAACTGTTTTTT. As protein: CASSLFPRQGGNEKLFF.

CDR3 region: CASSPSGIGYTF. In nucleotides, the CDR3 is TGTGCCAGCAGCCCATCAGGGATAGGCTACACCTTC. This chain links TRBV3-1 (or the pseudogene TRBV3-2) with TRBJ1-2, with D perhaps matching TRBD1 (5 bases). CDR3 size: 12 residues. The V end was cut by 4 bases, the J end by 8 bases, with 11 bases between. The germline gives CDR1 LGHDT, CDR2 YNNKEL (reference sequence).

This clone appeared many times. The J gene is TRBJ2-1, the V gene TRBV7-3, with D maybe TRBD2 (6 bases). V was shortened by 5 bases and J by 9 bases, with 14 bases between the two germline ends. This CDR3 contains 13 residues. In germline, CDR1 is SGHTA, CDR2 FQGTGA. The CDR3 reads CASSPILGGEQFF. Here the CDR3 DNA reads TGTGCCAGCAGCCCCATCCTGGGGGGTGAGCAGTTCTTC.

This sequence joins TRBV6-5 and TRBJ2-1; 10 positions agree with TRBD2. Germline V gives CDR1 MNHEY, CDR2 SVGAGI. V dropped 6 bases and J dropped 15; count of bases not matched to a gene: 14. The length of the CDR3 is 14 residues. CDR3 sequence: CASRRTASGGQRFF. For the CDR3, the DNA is TGTGCCAGCAGGAGGACGGCTAGCGGGGGCCAACGGTTCTTC.

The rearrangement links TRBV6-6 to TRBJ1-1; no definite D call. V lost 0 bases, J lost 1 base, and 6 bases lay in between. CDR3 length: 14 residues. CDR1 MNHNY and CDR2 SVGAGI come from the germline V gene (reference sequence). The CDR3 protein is CASSYSGRNTEAFF. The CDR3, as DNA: TGTGCCAGCAGTTACTCAGGGAGGAACACTGAAGCTTTCTTT.

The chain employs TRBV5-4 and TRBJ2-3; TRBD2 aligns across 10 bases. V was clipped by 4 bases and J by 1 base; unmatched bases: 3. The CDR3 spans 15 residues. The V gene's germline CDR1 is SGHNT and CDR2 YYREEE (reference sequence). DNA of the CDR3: TGTGCCAGCAGCCCCAGCGGGAGGGGCACAGATACGCAGTATTTT. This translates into CASSPSGRGTDTQYF.

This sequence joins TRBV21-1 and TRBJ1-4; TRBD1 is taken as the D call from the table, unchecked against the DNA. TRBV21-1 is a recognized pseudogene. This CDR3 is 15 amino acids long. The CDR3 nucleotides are TGTGCCAGCAGCAGCCTTGACAGGGTAGGGGAAAAACTGTTTTTT. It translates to CASSSLDRVGEKLFF.

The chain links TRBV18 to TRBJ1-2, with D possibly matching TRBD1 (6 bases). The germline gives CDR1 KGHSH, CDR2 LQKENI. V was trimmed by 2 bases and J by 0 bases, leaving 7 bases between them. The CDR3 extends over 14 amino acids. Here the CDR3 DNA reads TGTGCCAGCTCACCAGAGGGGGCTAACTATGGCTACACCTTC. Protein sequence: CASSPEGANYGYTF.

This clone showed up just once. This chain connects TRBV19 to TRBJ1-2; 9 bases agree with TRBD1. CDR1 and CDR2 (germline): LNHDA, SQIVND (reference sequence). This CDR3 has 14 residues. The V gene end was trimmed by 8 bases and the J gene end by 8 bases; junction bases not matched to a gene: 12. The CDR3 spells CASSPQGAFGGYTF. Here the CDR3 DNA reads TGTGCCAGTTCCCCACAGGGGGCGTTCGGGGGCTACACCTTC.

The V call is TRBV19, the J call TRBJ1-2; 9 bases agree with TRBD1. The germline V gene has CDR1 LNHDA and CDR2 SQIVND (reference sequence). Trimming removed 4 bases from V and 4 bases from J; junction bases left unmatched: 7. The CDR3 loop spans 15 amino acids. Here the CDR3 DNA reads TGTGCCAGTAGTAGCCGGGACAGGGTCGGCTATGGCTACACCTTC. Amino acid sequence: CASSSRDRVGYGYTF.

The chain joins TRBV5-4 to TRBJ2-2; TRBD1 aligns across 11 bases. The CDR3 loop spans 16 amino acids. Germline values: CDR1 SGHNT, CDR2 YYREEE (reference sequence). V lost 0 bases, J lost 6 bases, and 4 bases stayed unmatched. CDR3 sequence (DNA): TGTGCCAGCAGCTTGGGGACAGGGGGCCTCGCCGGGGAGCTGTTTTTT. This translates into CASSLGTGGLAGELFF.

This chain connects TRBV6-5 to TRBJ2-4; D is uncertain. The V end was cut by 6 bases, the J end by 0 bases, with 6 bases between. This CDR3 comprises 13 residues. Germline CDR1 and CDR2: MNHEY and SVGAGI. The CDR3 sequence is CASRPGAKNIQYF. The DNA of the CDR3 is TGTGCCAGCAGGCCGGGAGCCAAAAACATTCAGTACTTC.

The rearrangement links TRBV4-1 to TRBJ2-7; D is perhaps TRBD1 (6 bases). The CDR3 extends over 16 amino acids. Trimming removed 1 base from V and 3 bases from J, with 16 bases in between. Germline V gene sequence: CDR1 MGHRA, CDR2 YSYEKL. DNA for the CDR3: TGCGCCAGCAGCCAAGCTGGACAGCCTCGGGGCTACGAGCAGTACTTC. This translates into CASSQAGQPRGYEQYF.

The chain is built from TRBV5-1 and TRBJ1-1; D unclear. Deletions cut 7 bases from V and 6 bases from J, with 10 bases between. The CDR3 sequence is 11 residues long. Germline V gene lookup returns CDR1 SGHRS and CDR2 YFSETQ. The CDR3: CASHGGSEAFF. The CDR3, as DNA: TGCGCCAGCCACGGCGGGTCTGAAGCTTTCTTT.

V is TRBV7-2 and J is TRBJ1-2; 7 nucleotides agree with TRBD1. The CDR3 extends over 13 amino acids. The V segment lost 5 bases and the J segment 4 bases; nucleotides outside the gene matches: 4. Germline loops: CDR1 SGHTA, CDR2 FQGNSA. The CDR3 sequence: CASSPGQAYGYTF. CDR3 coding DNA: TGTGCCAGCAGCCCCGGACAGGCCTATGGCTACACCTTC.

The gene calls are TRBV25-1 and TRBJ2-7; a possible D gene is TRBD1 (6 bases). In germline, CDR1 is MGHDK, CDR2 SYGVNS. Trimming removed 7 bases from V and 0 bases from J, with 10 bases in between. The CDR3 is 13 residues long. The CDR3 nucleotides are TGTGCCAGCATGGGGGCAGCCTCCTACGAGCAGTACTTC. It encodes CASMGAASYEQYF.

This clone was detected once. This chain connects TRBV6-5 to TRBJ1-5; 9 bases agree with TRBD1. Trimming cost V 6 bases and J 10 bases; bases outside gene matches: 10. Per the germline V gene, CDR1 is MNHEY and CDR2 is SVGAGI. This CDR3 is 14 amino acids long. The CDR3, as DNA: TGTGCCAGCAGCCCCGGGACAGGGCTTCAACCCCAGCATTTT. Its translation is CASSPGTGLQPQHF.

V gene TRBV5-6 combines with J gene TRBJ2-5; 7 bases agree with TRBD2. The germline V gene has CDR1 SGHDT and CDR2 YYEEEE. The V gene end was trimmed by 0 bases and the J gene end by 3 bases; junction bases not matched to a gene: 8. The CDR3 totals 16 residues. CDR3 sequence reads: CASSLVGGRRKETQYF. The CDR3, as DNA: TGTGCCAGCAGCTTGGTCGGCGGGAGAAGGAAAGAGACCCAGTACTTC. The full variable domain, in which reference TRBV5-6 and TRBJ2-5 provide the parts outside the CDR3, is DAGVTQSPTHLIKTRGQQVTLRCSPKSGHDTVSWYQQALGQGPQFIFQYYEEEERQRGNFPDRFSGHQFPNYSSELNVNALLLGDSALYLCASSLVGGRRKETQYFGPGTRLLVL.

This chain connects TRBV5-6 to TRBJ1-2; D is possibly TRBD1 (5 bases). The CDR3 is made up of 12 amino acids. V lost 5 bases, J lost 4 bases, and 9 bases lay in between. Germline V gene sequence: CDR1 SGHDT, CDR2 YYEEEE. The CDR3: CASRRDSYGYTF. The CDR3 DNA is TGTGCCAGCAGGCGTGACAGCTATGGCTACACCTTC.

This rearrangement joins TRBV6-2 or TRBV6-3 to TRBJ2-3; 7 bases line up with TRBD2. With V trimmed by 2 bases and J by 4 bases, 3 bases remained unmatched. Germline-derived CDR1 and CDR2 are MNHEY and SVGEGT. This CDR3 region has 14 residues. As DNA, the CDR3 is TGTGCCAGCAGTTACGCGGGAGATGCAGATACGCAGTATTTT. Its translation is CASSYAGDADTQYF.

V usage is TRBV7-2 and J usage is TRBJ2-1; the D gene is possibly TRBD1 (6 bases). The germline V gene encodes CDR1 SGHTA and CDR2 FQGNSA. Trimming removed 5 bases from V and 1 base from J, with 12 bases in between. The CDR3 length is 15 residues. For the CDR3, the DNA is TGTGCCAGCAGCCCAGGGGCAGGATCCTACAATGAGCAGTTCTTC. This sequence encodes CASSPGAGSYNEQFF. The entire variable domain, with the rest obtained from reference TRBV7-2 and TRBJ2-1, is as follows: GAGVSQSPSNKVTEKGKDVELRCDPISGHTALYWYRQSLGQGLEFLIYFQGNSAPDKSGLPSDRFSAERTGGSVSTLTIQRTQQEDSAVYLCASSPGAGSYNEQFFGPGTRLTVL.

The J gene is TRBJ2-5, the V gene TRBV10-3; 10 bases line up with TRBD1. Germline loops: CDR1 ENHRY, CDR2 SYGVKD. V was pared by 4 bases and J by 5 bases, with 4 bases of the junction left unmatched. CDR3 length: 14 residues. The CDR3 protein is CAISGDRGGETQYF. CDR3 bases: TGTGCCATCAGTGGGGACAGGGGAGGGGAGACCCAGTACTTC.

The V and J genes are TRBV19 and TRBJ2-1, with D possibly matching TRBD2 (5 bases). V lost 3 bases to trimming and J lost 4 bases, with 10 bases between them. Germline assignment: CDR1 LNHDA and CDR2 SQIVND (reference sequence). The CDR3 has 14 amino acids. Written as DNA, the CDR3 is TGTGCCAGTAGTATCCAGCGGCTATACAATGAGCAGTTCTTC. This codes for CASSIQRLYNEQFF.

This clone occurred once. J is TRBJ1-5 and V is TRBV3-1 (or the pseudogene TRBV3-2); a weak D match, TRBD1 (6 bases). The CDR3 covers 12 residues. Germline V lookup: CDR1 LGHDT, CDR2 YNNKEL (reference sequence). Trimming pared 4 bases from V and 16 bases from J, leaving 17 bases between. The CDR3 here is CASSPSGGAKHF. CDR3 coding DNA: TGTGCCAGCAGCCCCTCGGGGGGGGCTAAACATTTT.

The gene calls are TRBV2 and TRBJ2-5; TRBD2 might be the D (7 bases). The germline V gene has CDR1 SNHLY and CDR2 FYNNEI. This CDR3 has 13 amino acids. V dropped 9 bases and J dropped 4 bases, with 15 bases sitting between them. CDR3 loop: CARDRGAGETQYF. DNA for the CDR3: TGTGCCAGGGACCGGGGGGCGGGAGAGACCCAGTACTTC.

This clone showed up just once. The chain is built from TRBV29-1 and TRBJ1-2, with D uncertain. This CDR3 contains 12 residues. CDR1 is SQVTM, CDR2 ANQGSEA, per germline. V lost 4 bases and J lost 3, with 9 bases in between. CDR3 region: CSVVTMDYGYTF. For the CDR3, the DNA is TGCAGCGTTGTCACAATGGACTATGGCTACACCTTC.

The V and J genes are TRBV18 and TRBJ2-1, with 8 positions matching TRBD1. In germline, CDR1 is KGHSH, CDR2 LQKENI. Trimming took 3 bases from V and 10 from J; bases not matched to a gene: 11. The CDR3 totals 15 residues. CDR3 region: CASSPLWDRFTEQFF. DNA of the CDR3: TGTGCCAGCTCACCTCTTTGGGACAGGTTCACGGAGCAGTTCTTC.